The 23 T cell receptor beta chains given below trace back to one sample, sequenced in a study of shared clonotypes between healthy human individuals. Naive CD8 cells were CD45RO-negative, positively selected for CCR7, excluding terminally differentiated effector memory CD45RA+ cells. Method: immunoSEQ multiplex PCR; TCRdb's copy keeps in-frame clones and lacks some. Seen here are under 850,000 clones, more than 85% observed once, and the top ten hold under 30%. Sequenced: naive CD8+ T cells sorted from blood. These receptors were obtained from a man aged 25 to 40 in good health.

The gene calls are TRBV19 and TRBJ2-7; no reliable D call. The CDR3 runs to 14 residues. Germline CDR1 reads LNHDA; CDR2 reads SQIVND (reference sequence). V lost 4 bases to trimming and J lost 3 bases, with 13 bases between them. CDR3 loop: CASSTALGGYEQYF. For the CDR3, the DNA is TGTGCCAGTAGTACCGCTTTGGGTGGCTACGAGCAGTACTTC.

The CDR3 bases are TGTGCCAGCAGTCCTTCCCCGGGTTTGAGAACCGGGGAGCTGTTTTTT. Protein product: CASSPSPGLRTGELFF. The V gene is TRBV27, the J gene TRBJ2-2; D gene unclear. The ends were cut back, 5 bases at V and 5 bases at J, with 18 bases in the middle. CDR1 MNHEY and CDR2 SMNVEV come from the germline V gene (reference sequence). The CDR3 consists of 16 residues.

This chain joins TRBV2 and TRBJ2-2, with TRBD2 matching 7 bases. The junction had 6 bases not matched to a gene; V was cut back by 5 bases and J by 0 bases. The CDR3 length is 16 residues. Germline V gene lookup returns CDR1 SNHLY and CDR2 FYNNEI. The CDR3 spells CASSQMTSPNTGELFF. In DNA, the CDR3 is TGTGCCAGCAGTCAAATGACTAGCCCGAACACCGGGGAGCTGTTTTTT.

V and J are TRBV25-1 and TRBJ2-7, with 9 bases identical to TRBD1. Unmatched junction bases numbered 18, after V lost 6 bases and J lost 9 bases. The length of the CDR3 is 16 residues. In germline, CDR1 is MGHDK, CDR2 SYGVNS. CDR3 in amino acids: CASSPLRDRDPFVQYF. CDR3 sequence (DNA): TGTGCCAGCAGCCCGCTCCGGGACAGGGACCCTTTCGTGCAGTACTTC.

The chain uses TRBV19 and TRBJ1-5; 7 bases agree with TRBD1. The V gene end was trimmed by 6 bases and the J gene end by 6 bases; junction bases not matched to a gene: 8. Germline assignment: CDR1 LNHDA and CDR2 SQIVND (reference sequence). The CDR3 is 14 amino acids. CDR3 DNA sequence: TGTGCCAGTAGCCTACAGGGGATAATTCAGCCCCAGCATTTT. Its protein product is CASSLQGIIQPQHF.

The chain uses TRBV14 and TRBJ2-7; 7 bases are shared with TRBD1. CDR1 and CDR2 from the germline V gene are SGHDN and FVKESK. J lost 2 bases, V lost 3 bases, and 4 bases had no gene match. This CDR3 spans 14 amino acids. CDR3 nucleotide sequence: TGTGCCAGCAGCCATTGGGACAGCCCCTACGAGCAGTACTTC. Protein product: CASSHWDSPYEQYF.

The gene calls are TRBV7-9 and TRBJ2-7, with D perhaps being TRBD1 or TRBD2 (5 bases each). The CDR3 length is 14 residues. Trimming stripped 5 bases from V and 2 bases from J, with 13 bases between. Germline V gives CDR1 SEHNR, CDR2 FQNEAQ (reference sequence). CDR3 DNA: TGTGCCAGCAGCCCCCAGGGACCGACCTACGAGCAGTACTTC. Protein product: CASSPQGPTYEQYF.

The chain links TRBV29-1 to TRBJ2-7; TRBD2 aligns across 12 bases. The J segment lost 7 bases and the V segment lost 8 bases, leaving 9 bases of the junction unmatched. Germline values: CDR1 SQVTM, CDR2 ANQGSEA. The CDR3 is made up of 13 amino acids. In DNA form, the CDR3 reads TGCAGCTACGGGACAGGACTAGCGGGGGAGCAGTACTTC. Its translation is CSYGTGLAGEQYF.

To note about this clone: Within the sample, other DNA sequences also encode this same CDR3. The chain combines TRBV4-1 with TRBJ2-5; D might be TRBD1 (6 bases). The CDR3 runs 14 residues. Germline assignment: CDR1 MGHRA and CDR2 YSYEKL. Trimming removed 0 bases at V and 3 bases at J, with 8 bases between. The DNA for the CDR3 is TGCGCCAGCAGCCAAGATCCAGGGGAAGAGACCCAGTACTTC. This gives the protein CASSQDPGEETQYF.

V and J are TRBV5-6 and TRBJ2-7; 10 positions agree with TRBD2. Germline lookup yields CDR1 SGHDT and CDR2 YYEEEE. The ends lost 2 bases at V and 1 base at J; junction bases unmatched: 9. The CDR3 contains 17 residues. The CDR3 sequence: CASSFGSGRTWSYEQYF. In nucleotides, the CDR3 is TGTGCCAGCAGCTTCGGTAGCGGGAGGACTTGGTCCTACGAGCAGTACTTC.

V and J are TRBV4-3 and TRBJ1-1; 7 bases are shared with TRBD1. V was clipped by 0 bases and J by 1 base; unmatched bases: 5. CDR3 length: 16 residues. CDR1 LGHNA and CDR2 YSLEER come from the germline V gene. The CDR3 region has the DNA TGCGCCAGCAGCCAAGAGGGGGGGACAGCGAACACTGAAGCTTTCTTT. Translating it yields CASSQEGGTANTEAFF.

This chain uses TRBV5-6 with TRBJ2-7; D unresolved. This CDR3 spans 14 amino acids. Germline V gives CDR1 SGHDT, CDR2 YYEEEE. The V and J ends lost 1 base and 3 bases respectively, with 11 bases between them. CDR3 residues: CASSLYAKSYEQYF. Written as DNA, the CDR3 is TGTGCCAGCAGCTTGTATGCGAAAAGCTACGAGCAGTACTTC.

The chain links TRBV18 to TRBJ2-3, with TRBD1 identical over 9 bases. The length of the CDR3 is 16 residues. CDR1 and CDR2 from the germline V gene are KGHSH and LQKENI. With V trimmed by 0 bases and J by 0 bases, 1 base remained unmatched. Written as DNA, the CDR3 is TGTGCCAGCTCACCACCGACAGGGGGGAGCACAGATACGCAGTATTTT. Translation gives CASSPPTGGSTDTQYF. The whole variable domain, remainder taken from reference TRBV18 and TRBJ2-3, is NAGVMQNPRHLVRRRGQEARLRCSPMKGHSHVYWYRQLPEEGLKFMVYLQKENIIDESGMPKERFSAEFPKEGPSILRIQQVVRGDSAAYFCASSPPTGGSTDTQYFGPGTRLTVL.

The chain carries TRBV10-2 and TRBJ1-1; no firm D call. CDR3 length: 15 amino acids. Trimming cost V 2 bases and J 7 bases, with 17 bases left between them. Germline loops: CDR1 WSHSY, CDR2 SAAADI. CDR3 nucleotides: TGCGCCAGCAGTGAGCCGATTGGACGGGCGGTTGAAGCTTTCTTT. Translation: CASSEPIGRAVEAFF.

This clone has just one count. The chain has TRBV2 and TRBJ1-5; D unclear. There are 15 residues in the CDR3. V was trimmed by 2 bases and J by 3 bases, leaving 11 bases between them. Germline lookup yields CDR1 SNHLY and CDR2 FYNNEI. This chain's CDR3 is CASSEITGINQPQHF. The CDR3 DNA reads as TGTGCCAGCAGTGAAATTACCGGGATCAATCAGCCCCAGCATTTT.

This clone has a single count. The CDR3 sequence: CASRQDSNTGELFF. The CDR3 DNA reads TGTGCCAGCAGACAAGATTCCAACACCGGGGAGCTGTTTTTT. This chain links TRBV9 with TRBJ2-2; D gene uncertain. V was trimmed by 5 bases and J by 2 bases, leaving 10 bases between them. Per germline, CDR1 SGDLS and CDR2 YYNGEE. The CDR3 contains 14 residues.

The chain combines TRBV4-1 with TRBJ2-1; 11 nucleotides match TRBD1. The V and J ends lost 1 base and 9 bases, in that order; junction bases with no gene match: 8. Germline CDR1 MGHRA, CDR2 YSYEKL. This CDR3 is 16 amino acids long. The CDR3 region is CASSQGGTGGLGEQFF. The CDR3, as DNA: TGCGCCAGCAGCCAAGGTGGGACAGGGGGTTTGGGTGAGCAGTTCTTC.

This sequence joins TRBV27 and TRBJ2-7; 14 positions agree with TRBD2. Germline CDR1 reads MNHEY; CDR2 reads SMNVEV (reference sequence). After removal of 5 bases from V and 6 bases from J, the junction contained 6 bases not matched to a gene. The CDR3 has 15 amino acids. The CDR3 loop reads CASSRGLAGVAEQYF. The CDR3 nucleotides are TGTGCCAGCAGTCGGGGACTAGCGGGAGTTGCCGAGCAGTACTTC.

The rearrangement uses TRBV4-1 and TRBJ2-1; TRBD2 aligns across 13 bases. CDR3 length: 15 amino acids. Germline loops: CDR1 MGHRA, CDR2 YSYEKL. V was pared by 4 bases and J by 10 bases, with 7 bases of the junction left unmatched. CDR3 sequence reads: CASSRSTSGGEEQFF. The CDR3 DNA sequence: TGCGCCAGCAGCCGATCTACTAGCGGGGGGGAAGAGCAGTTCTTC.

CDR3 nucleotides: TGTGCCAGTAGTACCGCCCCGGGACTTTTGGACACTGAAGCTTTCTTT. This encodes CASSTAPGLLDTEAFF. The chain recombines TRBV19 with TRBJ1-1; TRBD1 is a possible D gene (5 bases). Trimming left V 4 bases short and J 3 bases short, with 18 bases between. Germline lookup yields CDR1 LNHDA and CDR2 SQIVND (reference sequence). The CDR3 has 16 amino acids.

CDR3 in DNA: TGTGCCAGCAGCGGGGCCACTGAGGATCGTTTCTTT. Its translation: CASSGATEDRFF. The chain links TRBV9 to TRBJ1-1; no clear D gene. The CDR3 loop spans 12 amino acids. The germline gives CDR1 SGDLS, CDR2 YYNGEE. Deletions cut 3 bases from V and 13 bases from J, with 16 bases between. Variable domain in full (rest from reference TRBV9 and TRBJ1-1): DSGVTQTPKHLITATGQRVTLRCSPRSGDLSVYWYQQSLDQGLQFLIQYYNGEERAKGNILERFSAQQFPDLHSELNLSSLELGDSALYFCASSGATEDRFFGQGTRLTVV.

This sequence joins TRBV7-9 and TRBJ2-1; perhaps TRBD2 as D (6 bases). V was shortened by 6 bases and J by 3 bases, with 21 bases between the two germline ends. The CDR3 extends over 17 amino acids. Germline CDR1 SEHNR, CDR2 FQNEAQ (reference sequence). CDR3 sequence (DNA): TGTGCCAGCAGTACCTCGGAAGTGGGAGGAATCTACAATGAGCAGTTCTTC. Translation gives CASSTSEVGGIYNEQFF.

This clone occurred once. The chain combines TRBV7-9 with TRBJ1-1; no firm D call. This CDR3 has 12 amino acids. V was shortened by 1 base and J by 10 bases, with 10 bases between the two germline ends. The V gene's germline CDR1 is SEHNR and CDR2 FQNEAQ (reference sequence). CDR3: CASSLGNAGAFF. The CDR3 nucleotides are TGTGCCAGCAGCTTAGGTAACGCGGGAGCTTTCTTT. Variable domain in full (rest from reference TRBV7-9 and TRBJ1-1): DTGVSQNPRHKITKRGQNVTFRCDPISEHNRLYWYRQTLGQGPEFLTYFQNEAQLEKSRLLSDRFSAERPKGSFSTLEIQRTEQGDSAMYLCASSLGNAGAFFGQGTRLTVV.